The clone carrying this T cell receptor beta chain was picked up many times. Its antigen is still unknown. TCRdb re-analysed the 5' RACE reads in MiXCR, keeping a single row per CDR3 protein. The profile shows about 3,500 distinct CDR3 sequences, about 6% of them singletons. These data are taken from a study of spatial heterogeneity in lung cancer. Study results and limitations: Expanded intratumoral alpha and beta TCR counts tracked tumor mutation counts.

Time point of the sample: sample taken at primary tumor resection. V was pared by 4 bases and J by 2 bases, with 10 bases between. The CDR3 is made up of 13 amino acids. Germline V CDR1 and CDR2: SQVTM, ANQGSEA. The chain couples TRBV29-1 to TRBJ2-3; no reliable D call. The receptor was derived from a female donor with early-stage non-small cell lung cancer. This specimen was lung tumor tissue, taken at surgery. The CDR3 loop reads CSVVGGATDTQYF. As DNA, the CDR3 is TGCAGCGTTGTCGGCGGTGCCACAGATACGCAGTATTTT.